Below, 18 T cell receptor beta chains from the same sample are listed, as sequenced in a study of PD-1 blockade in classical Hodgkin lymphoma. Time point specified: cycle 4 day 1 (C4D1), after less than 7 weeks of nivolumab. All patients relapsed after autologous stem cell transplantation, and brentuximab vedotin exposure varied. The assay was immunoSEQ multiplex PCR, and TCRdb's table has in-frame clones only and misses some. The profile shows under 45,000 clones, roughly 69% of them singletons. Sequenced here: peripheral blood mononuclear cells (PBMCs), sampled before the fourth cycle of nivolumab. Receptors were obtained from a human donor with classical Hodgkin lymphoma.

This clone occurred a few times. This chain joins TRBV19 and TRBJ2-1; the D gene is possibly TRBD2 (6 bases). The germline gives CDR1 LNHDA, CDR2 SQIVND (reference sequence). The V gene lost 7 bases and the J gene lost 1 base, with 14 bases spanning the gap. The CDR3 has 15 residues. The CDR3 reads CASTPWGDSYNEQFF. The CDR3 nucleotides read TGTGCCAGTACCCCGTGGGGGGATTCCTACAATGAGCAGTTCTTC.

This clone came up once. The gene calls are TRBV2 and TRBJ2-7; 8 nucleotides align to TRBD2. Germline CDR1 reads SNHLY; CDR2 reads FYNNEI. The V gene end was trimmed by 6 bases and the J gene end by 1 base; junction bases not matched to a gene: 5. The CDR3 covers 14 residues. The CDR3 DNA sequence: TGTGCCAGCAGGGCGGGGGGTCTTTCCTACGAGCAGTACTTC. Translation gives CASRAGGLSYEQYF.

The CDR3 DNA reads TGTGCCAGCAGTCTGGGACAGGCGACCGGGGAGCTGTTTTTT. Its protein product is CASSLGQATGELFF. The chain has TRBV6-5 and TRBJ2-2, with 8 positions matching TRBD1. V lost 5 bases, J lost 5 bases, and 4 bases stayed unmatched. The CDR3 is 14 amino acids. Germline loops: CDR1 MNHEY, CDR2 SVGAGI.

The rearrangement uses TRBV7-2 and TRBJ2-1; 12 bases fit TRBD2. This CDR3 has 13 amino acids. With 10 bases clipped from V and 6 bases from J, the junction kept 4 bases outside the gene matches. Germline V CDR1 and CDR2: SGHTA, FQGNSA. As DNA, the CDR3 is TGTGCCACCCTAGCGGGGGGGTTCAATGAGCAGTTCTTC. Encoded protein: CATLAGGFNEQFF.

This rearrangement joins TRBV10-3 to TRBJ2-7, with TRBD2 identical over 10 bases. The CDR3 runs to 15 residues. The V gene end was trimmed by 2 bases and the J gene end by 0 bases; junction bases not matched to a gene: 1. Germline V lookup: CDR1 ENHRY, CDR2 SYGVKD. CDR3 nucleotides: TGTGCCATCAGTGAGACTAGCGGGGTCTCCTACGAGCAGTACTTC. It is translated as CAISETSGVSYEQYF.

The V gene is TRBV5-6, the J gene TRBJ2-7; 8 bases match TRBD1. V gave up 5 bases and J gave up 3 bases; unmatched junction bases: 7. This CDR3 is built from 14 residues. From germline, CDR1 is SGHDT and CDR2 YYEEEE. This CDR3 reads CASSSGTGIYEQYF. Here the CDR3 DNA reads TGTGCCAGCAGTTCGGGGACAGGTATCTACGAGCAGTACTTC. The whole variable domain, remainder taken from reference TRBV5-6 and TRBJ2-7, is DAGVTQSPTHLIKTRGQQVTLRCSPKSGHDTVSWYQQALGQGPQFIFQYYEEEERQRGNFPDRFSGHQFPNYSSELNVNALLLGDSALYLCASSSGTGIYEQYFGPGTRLTVT.

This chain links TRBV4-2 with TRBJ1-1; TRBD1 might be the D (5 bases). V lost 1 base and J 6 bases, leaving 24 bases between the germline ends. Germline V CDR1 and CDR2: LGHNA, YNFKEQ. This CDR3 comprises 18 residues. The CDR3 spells CASSQVLGVLDLNAEAFF. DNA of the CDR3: TGTGCCAGCAGCCAAGTACTAGGGGTTTTGGACCTAAACGCTGAAGCTTTCTTT.

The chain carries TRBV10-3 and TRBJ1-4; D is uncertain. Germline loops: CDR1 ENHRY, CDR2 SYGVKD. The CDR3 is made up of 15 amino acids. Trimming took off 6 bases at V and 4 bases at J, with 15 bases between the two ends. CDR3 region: CAIRAKAQNNEKLFF. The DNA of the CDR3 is TGTGCCATCAGAGCCAAGGCCCAGAATAATGAAAAACTGTTTTTT.

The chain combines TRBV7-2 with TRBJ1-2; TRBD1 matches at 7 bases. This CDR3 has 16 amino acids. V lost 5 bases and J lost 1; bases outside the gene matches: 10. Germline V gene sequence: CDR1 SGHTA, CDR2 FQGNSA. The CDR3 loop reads CASSPDLDRSNYGYTF. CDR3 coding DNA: TGTGCCAGCAGCCCCGATTTGGACAGGAGTAACTATGGCTACACCTTC.

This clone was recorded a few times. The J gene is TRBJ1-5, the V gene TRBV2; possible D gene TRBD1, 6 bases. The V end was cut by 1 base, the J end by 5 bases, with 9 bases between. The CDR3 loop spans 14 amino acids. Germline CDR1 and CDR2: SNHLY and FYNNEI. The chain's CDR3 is CASSEGQGYQPQHF. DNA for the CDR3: TGTGCCAGCAGTGAAGGGCAGGGGTATCAGCCCCAGCATTTT.

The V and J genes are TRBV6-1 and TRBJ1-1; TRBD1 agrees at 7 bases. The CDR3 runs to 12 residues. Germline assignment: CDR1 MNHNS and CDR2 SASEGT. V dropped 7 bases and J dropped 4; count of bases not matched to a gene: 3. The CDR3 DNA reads TGTGCCAGCACGACAGGGCTCACTGAAGCTTTCTTT. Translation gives CASTTGLTEAFF.

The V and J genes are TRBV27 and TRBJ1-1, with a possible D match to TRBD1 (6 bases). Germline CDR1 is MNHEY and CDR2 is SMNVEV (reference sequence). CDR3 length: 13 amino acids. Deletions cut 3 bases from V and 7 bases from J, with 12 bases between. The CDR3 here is CASSLVGGSEAFF. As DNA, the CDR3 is TGTGCCAGCAGTTTGGTTGGGGGCAGTGAAGCTTTCTTT.

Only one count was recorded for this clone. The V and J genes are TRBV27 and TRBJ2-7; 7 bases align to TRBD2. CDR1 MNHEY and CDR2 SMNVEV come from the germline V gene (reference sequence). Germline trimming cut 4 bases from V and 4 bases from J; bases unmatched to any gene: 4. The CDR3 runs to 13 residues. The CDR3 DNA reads TGTGCCAGCAGTTCGCCGGGGGGATACGAGCAGTACTTC. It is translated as CASSSPGGYEQYF.

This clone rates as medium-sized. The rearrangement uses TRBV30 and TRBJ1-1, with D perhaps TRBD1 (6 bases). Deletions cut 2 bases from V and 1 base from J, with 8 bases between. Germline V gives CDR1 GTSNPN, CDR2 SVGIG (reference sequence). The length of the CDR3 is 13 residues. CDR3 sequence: CAWSKQGNTEAFF. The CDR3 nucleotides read TGTGCCTGGAGTAAACAGGGGAACACTGAAGCTTTCTTT.

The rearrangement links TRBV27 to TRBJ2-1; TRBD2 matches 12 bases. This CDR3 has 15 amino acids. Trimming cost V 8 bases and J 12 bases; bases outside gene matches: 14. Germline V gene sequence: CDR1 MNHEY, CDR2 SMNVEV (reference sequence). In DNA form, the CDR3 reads TGTGCCAGCCGACGGCTAGCGGGGGGGCCCGTGCTGCAGTTCTTC. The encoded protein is CASRRLAGGPVLQFF.

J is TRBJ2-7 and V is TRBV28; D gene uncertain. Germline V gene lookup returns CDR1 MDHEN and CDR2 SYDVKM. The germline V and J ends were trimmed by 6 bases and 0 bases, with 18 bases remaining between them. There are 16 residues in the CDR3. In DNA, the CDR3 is TGTGCCAGCAGGTTCCCCGTCGGCACCAGCTCCTACGAGCAGTACTTC. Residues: CASRFPVGTSSYEQYF.

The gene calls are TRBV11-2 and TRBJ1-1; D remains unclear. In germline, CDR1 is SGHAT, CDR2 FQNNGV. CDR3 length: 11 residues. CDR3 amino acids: CATFGGTEAFF. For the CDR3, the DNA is TGTGCAACCTTCGGCGGGACTGAAGCTTTCTTT.

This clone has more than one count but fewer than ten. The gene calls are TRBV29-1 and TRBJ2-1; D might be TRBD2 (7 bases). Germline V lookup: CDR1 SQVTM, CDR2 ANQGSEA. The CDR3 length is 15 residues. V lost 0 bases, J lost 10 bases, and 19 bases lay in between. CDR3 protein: CSVEDLGGALPEQFF. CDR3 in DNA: TGCAGCGTTGAAGATCTGGGGGGGGCCCTCCCCGAGCAGTTCTTC.